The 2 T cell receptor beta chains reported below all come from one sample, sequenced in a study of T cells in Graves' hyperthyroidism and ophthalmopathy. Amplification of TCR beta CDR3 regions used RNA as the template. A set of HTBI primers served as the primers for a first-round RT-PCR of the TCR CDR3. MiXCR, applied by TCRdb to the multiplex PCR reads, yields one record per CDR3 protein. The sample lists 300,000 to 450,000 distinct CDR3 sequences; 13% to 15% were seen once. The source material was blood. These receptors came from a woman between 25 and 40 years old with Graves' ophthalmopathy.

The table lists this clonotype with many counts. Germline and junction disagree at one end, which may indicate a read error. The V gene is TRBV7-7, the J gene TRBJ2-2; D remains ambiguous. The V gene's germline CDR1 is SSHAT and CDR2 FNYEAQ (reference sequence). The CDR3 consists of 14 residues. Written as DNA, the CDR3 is TGTGCTAGCAGCCAAAAGCAGAACACCGGGGAGCTGTTTTTT. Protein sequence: CASSQKQNTGELFF.

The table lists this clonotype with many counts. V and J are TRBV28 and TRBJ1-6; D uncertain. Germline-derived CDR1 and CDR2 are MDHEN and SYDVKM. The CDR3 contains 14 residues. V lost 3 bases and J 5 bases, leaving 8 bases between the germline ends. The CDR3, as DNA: TGTGCCAGCAGTTTGCCGCCTGATAATTCACCCCTCCACTTT. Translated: CASSLPPDNSPLHF.